This T cell receptor (beta chain) originates from a study of neoadjuvant anti-PD-1 for oral cavity cancer. The wider study: Most patients had three to four biweekly doses of 3 mg/kg nivolumab before resection. Non-progressing patients received a fourth nivolumab dose near day 43, then surgery on days 50-56.

These newly diagnosed stage II-IVA oral cavity squamous cell carcinoma patients had no prior systemic or radiation treatment. TCRdb's copy holds only in-frame clones and misses some; the assay was immunoSEQ multiplex PCR. The table lists around 7,000 clones, around 40% of them singletons, with about 25% in the top ten. Germline V gene sequence: CDR1 MGHRA, CDR2 YSYEKL. The CDR3 has 14 residues. The ends were cut back, 1 base at V and 8 bases at J, with 11 bases in the middle. This clone was observed a handful of times. V and J are TRBV4-1 and TRBJ1-4, with D uncertain. The sequencing here drew on tumor tissue, taken before nivolumab (anti-PD-1) treatment. The receptor was isolated from a person aged 40 to 85 with oral cavity squamous cell carcinoma. Here the CDR3 DNA reads TGCGCCAGCAGCCAAGCCCCAAAACAAGAAAAACTGTTTTTT. Translated: CASSQAPKQEKLFF.